This T cell receptor beta chain was captured by sequencing in a study of identical twins. The CDR3 loop spans 14 amino acids. V dropped 6 bases and J dropped 2 bases, with 11 bases sitting between them. The germline V gene encodes CDR1 MNHNS and CDR2 SASEGT. TCRdb itself ran the 5' RACE reads through MiXCR, one entry per CDR3 protein. The table shows 540,000 or so distinct CDR3 sequences, with around 24% occurring only once. This clonotype was counted a single time. The same sample was also used in a study of yellow fever vaccine responses in identical twins.

This chain joins TRBV6-1 and TRBJ1-5, with D uncertain. Sequencing was performed on CD4+ T cells sorted from blood. The receptor was derived from a woman between 18 and 29 years old in good health. The DNA for the CDR3 is TGTGCCAGCAGCCACAAAAGAGGCAATCAGCCCCAGCATTTT. It encodes CASSHKRGNQPQHF.